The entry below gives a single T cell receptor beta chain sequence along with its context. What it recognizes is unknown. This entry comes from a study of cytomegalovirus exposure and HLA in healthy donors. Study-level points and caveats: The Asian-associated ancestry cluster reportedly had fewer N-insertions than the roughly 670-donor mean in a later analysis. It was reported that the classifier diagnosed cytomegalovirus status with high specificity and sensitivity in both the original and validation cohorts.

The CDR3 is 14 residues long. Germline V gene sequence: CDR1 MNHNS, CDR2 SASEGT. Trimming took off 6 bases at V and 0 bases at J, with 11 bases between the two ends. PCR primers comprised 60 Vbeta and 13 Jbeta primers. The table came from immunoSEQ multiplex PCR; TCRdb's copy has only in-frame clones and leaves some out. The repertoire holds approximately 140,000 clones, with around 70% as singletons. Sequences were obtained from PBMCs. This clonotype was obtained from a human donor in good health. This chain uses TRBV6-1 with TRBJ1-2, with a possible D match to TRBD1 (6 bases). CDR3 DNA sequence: TGTGCCAGCAGCCCGGGACACGCTAACTATGGCTACACCTTC. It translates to CASSPGHANYGYTF.